The 6 T cell receptor beta chains given below trace back to one sample, sequenced in a study of shared clonotypes between healthy human individuals. TCRdb's copy holds only in-frame clones and misses some; the assay was immunoSEQ multiplex PCR. The repertoire holds millions of clones, with roughly 94% as singletons. The sequencing input was naive CD4+ T cells sorted from blood. The subset denotes: CD45RA+ positively selected. The receptors come from a young man in good health.

The chain uses TRBV6-5 and TRBJ1-1; D is uncertain. Germline V gene lookup returns CDR1 MNHEY and CDR2 SVGAGI. V lost 6 bases and J lost 0, with 11 bases in between. The CDR3 is 14 amino acids. The CDR3 DNA follows: TGTGCCAGCAGGGATCGGGATGTGAACACTGAAGCTTTCTTT. The encoded protein is CASRDRDVNTEAFF.

A single count supports this clone. V is TRBV18 and J is TRBJ2-2; 12 bases match TRBD1. With V trimmed by 0 bases and J by 4 bases, 3 bases remained unmatched. CDR1 is KGHSH, CDR2 LQKENI, per germline. The CDR3 length is 17 residues. The CDR3 region is CASSPPGTGGVTGELFF. The CDR3 region has the DNA TGTGCCAGCTCACCACCGGGGACAGGGGGCGTCACCGGGGAGCTGTTTTTT.

This chain links TRBV12-5 with TRBJ2-2; 11 positions agree with TRBD1. CDR3 length: 17 residues. The junction had 8 bases not matched to a gene; V was cut back by 3 bases and J by 5 bases. The germline V gene has CDR1 LGHNT and CDR2 FRNRAP. This CDR3 is CASGFGTGGTLTGELFF. For the CDR3, the DNA is TGTGCTAGTGGTTTCGGGACAGGGGGTACTTTAACCGGGGAGCTGTTTTTT.

This sequence joins TRBV27 and TRBJ2-7; the match to TRBD2 covers 8 bases. Trimming cost V 6 bases and J 0 bases; bases outside gene matches: 10. This CDR3 contains 16 residues. CDR1 and CDR2 (germline): MNHEY, SMNVEV (reference sequence). CDR3 bases: TGTGCCAGCAGCCCAAGCGGGAGCTTTAGCTCCTACGAGCAGTACTTC. This codes for CASSPSGSFSSYEQYF.

This chain uses TRBV6-6 with TRBJ2-3, with D perhaps TRBD2 (6 bases). Trimming pared 4 bases from V and 4 bases from J, leaving 12 bases between. Germline lookup yields CDR1 MNHNY and CDR2 SVGAGI (reference sequence). The CDR3 has 14 residues. CDR3 nucleotides: TGTGCCAGCAGTTCCGGGGGTGGGGCAGATACGCAGTATTTT. It specifies CASSSGGGADTQYF.

V usage is TRBV10-3 and J usage is TRBJ1-4, with TRBD1 as a possible D gene (6 bases). Germline assignment: CDR1 ENHRY and CDR2 SYGVKD. Trimming removed 3 bases at V and 8 bases at J, with 22 bases between. This CDR3 comprises 17 residues. CDR3 sequence (DNA): TGTGCCATCAGTGACCCCACCCGGGGGGGGGCGGCGGAAAAACTGTTTTTT. Amino acid sequence: CAISDPTRGGAAEKLFF.